Included here is one T cell receptor beta chain sequence, with context. Its target is unknown. The data were obtained in a study of post-analysis software for immune sequencing data. Study outcomes and limitations: Patients used several TRBV segments, including TRBV5-6, TRBV5-1 and TRBV20-1, more often than controls.

Unique-molecular-identifier-tagged TCR beta cDNA libraries were used. About 460,000 cDNA molecules were obtained from around 0.96 to 9.9 million T cells. Each CDR3 protein is one row after TCRdb ran MiXCR on the PCR reads. The profile shows approximately 690,000 distinct CDR3 sequences, over 45% of them singletons. Germline V CDR1 and CDR2: SEHNR, FQNEAQ (reference sequence). The CDR3 is 17 amino acids. V gave up 5 bases and J gave up 0 bases; unmatched junction bases: 10. The sequence came from a girl aged 2-10 years with multiple sclerosis. The sequencing input was blood. This rearrangement joins TRBV7-9 to TRBJ2-1; 7 nucleotides agree with TRBD2. The CDR3: CASSPSGNPSSYNEQFF. The CDR3 region has the DNA TGTGCCAGCAGCCCAAGCGGGAACCCTAGCTCCTACAATGAGCAGTTCTTC.